Included here is one TCR beta chain sequence, with context. These data come from a study of blood T cell repertoires in COVID-19. Whole-study context: Material from acute and convalescent COVID-19 was sourced from the United States, Italy and Spain.

Seattle patients were enrolled while actively infected and followed longitudinally. V shed 6 bases and J 5 bases; nucleotides not matched to a gene: 15. CDR1 and CDR2 (germline): SQVTM, ANQGSEA. The CDR3 sequence is 16 residues long. Per the original methods: The authors estimated nucleated cell counts from reference gene primer amplification. Profiling relied on immunoSEQ multiplex PCR, and the TCRdb table lists in-frame clones only, not all of them. That table furnishes V, J and clone size, whereas the DNA furnished D and trimming. The table has 100,000 to 150,000 clones, approximately 85% seen once; the top ten hold 2.5% to 3.5%.

The source is a woman older than 75 with COVID-19, enrolled during active disease. Sequencing input: peripheral blood. The V gene is TRBV29-1, the J gene TRBJ2-7, with 11 nucleotides matching TRBD1. The CDR3 region has the DNA TGCAGCGTGAGGAGGACAGGGGGCGAAGGGCTCCACGAGCAGTACTTC. Its translation is CSVRRTGGEGLHEQYF.